A single sample gave rise to the 15 T cell receptor beta chains below, sequenced in a study of shared clonotypes between healthy human individuals. Assay used: immunoSEQ multiplex PCR; TCRdb lists only in-frame clones, some missing. This sample yields around 1,100,000 clones, of which approximately 77% are seen a single time; more than 0.85% belongs to the top ten. Material: memory CD4+ T cells from PBMCs. The sample's subset: CD45RA-negative fraction. The receptors come from a young man in good health. Some clones in this sample may be carry-over from other donors' samples.

In the case of this clone: A far bigger clonotype differs at one base, so this is likely a read error. Other DNA sequences within the sample encode an identical CDR3. The chain has TRBV11-2 and TRBJ2-1; D is perhaps TRBD1 (6 bases). The length of the CDR3 is 18 residues. Looked up from germline, CDR1 is SGHAT and CDR2 is FQNNGV. CDR3 region: CASSSTGFGDDSYNEQFF. CDR3 sequence (DNA): TGTGCCAGCAGCTCAACAGGGTTCGGGGACGATTCATACAATGAACAGTTCTTC.

The chain joins TRBV5-1 to TRBJ1-3, with 8 bases aligning to TRBD1. Germline CDR1 is SGHRS and CDR2 is YFSETQ. V trimming: 0 bases; J trimming: 2 bases; junction bases outside the gene matches: 4. This CDR3 comprises 16 residues. The CDR3 DNA follows: TGCGCCAGCAGCTTGGCTGGACAGGGCGCTGGAAACACCATATATTTT. It specifies CASSLAGQGAGNTIYF. Full variable domain (rest looked up from reference TRBV5-1 and TRBJ1-3): KAGVTQTPRYLIKTRGQQVTLSCSPISGHRSVSWYQQTPGQGLQFLFEYFSETQRNKGNFPGRFSGRQFSNSRSEMNVSTLELGDSALYLCASSLAGQGAGNTIYFGEGSWLTVV.

This chain joins TRBV6-1 and TRBJ1-5; D call uncertain. The V and J ends lost 4 bases and 9 bases respectively, with 16 bases between them. The V gene's germline CDR1 is MNHNS and CDR2 SASEGT. CDR3 length: 14 amino acids. CDR3 coding DNA: TGTGCCAGCAGTGGTGGGGAAATTAGGGCGCCCCAGCATTTT. It translates to CASSGGEIRAPQHF.

The chain recombines TRBV7-2 with TRBJ1-1, with D possibly matching TRBD1 (6 bases). Germline assignment: CDR1 SGHTA and CDR2 FQGNSA. V was trimmed by 6 bases and J by 9 bases, leaving 14 bases between them. This CDR3 spans 12 amino acids. CDR3: CASSFRGSKAFF. For the CDR3, the DNA is TGTGCCAGCAGTTTCAGGGGTAGTAAAGCTTTCTTT.

Only one count was recorded for this clone. The V and J genes are TRBV10-2 and TRBJ2-5, with 10 bases matching TRBD1. CDR3 length: 20 amino acids. Germline V CDR1 and CDR2: WSHSY, SAAADI. The V and J ends lost 0 bases and 3 bases, in that order; junction bases with no gene match: 16. The DNA for the CDR3 is TGCGCCAGCAGTGAGTCGGGGCGTGGCCGGGACAGGGGCTTTGAAGAGACCCAGTACTTC. Protein sequence: CASSESGRGRDRGFEETQYF.

This chain joins TRBV6-5 and TRBJ2-1; 9 nucleotides agree with TRBD2. The CDR3 is 15 residues long. The V gene's germline CDR1 is MNHEY and CDR2 SVGAGI. V lost 5 bases to trimming and J lost 8 bases; unmatched junction nucleotides: 10. Here the CDR3 reads CASSRAGTSNDEQFF. As DNA, the CDR3 is TGTGCCAGCAGTCGAGCGGGGACTAGCAACGATGAGCAGTTCTTC.

CDR3 DNA: TGTGCCAGCAGCAATCAGGTGAACACTGAAGCTTTCTTT. Encoded protein: CASSNQVNTEAFF. V gene TRBV6-5 combines with J gene TRBJ1-1, with D hard to call. V lost 6 bases and J lost 0, with 8 bases in between. This CDR3 comprises 13 residues. Germline V gives CDR1 MNHEY, CDR2 SVGAGI.

Comments on this clone: This sequence may be a read error, since a much larger clone differs from it by one base. Other DNA sequences of this sample code for an identical CDR3. This chain connects TRBV28 to TRBJ2-5; D gene ambiguous. Germline-derived CDR1 and CDR2 are MDHEN and SYDVKM. V was clipped by 2 bases and J by 5 bases, with 3 bases between them. This CDR3 region has 11 residues. The CDR3 coding sequence is TGTGCCAGCAGTTTAATGGAGACCCAGTACTTC. Its protein product is CASSLMETQYF.

As for this clone: The final CDR3 position lacks the conserved phenylalanine or tryptophan, pointing to a likely read error. Because the CDR3's place on the DNA is in doubt, the DNA is left out and the CDR3 is given as listed by TCRdb. The chain is built from TRBV5-1 and TRBJ2-7. The V gene's germline CDR1 is SGHRS and CDR2 YFSETQ. Termini included, the CDR3 measures 10 amino acids. The CDR3 sequence: CASSLDFCSI.

This clone was counted only a few times. The chain has TRBV30 and TRBJ2-4; D is possibly TRBD1 (5 bases). The germline V gene encodes CDR1 GTSNPN and CDR2 SVGIG (reference sequence). The ends were cut back, 6 bases at V and 10 bases at J, with 19 bases in the middle. There are 13 residues in the CDR3. DNA of the CDR3: TGTGCCTGTCTCGGACAAAGCAAGATGATTCAGTACTTC. Protein: CACLGQSKMIQYF.

The genes are TRBV19 and TRBJ2-7; weak D call: TRBD2 (6 bases). Trimming shortened V by 10 bases and J by 6 bases, and 19 bases separated the two germline ends. The CDR3 runs 13 residues. Germline V gene data show CDR1 as LNHDA and CDR2 as SQIVND (reference sequence). Here the CDR3 DNA reads TGTGCCACCGGAAGGAGGGACCCCACCGAGCAGTACTTC. Its translation: CATGRRDPTEQYF.

This clone was recorded only once. The chain uses TRBV6-1 and TRBJ2-3, with no clear D. Germline loops: CDR1 MNHNS, CDR2 SASEGT. This CDR3 has 11 amino acids. Trimming pared 8 bases from V and 8 bases from J, leaving 11 bases between. As DNA, the CDR3 is TGTGCCAGCGACCAAGGCGGTACGCAGTATTTT. The encoded protein is CASDQGGTQYF.

This chain links TRBV18 with TRBJ2-1; 11 nucleotides agree with TRBD2. This CDR3 is 15 amino acids long. CDR1 is KGHSH, CDR2 LQKENI, per germline. J lost 5 bases, V lost 6 bases, and 6 bases had no gene match. DNA for the CDR3: TGTGCCAGCTCCATAGCGGGAGGGCAAAACAATGAGCAGTTCTTC. Amino acids: CASSIAGGQNNEQFF.

CDR3 in DNA: TGTGCCAGCAGCTCCCTGGGGGGCAACACTGAAGCTTTCTTT. Translation gives CASSSLGGNTEAFF. V usage is TRBV6-5 and J usage is TRBJ1-1; D possibly corresponds to TRBD1 (6 bases). CDR3 size: 14 residues. Germline V lookup: CDR1 MNHEY, CDR2 SVGAGI. Trimming pared 6 bases from V and 2 bases from J, leaving 13 bases between.

The chain is built from TRBV4-1 and TRBJ1-2, with D unclear. The length of the CDR3 is 14 residues. V lost 4 bases and J 3 bases, leaving 12 bases between the germline ends. Germline CDR1 and CDR2: MGHRA and YSYEKL. The CDR3 coding sequence is TGCGCCAGCAGCCGTGGGGAATTCGACTATGGCTACACCTTC. The encoded protein is CASSRGEFDYGYTF.